A single sample gave rise to the 12 T cell receptor beta chains below, sequenced in a study of spatial heterogeneity in lung cancer. From the 5' RACE reads, TCRdb called clonotypes with MiXCR, one entry per CDR3 protein. Among over 75,000 distinct CDR3 sequences listed, under 25% were seen once. As for time point: sample taken at primary tumor resection. The sequenced material consisted of unsorted whole RNA from tumor, nontumor lung or frozen PBMC. Sequenced material: PBMCs, taken at surgery. The receptors shown here come from a male donor with early-stage non-small cell lung cancer.

This clonotype was found many times. The chain recombines TRBV6-2 or TRBV6-3 with TRBJ2-1, with a possible D match to TRBD2 (5 bases). V was shortened by 7 bases and J by 8 bases, with 15 bases between the two germline ends. Germline CDR1 and CDR2: MNHEY and SVGEGT. The length of the CDR3 is 13 residues. The CDR3: CASTSRGKDEQFF. The CDR3 DNA reads TGTGCCAGCACCTCCAGAGGGAAGGATGAGCAGTTCTTC.

This chain joins TRBV27 and TRBJ2-5; no clear D. This CDR3 is 13 amino acids long. Trimming cost V 8 bases and J 5 bases, with 15 bases left between them. Germline V CDR1 and CDR2: MNHEY, SMNVEV (reference sequence). CDR3 sequence reads: CASAHGTRETQYF. CDR3 in DNA: TGTGCCAGCGCCCACGGCACCCGCGAGACCCAGTACTTC.

CDR3 coding DNA: TGTGCCAGCAGCGCCTCAGGGCAGGGGGCTACGGAAGCTTTCTTT. The encoded protein is CASSASGQGATEAFF. The genes are TRBV9 and TRBJ1-1, with 8 bases matching TRBD1. Losses at the gene ends were 3 bases for V and 8 bases for J; bases not matched to a gene: 12. The germline CDR1 and CDR2 sequences are SGDLS and YYNGEE. CDR3 length: 15 amino acids.

The chain recombines TRBV11-3 with TRBJ2-7; D is uncertain. V shed 1 base and J shed 0 bases, with 10 bases lying between them. CDR3 length equals 15 residues. CDR1 SGHNT and CDR2 YENEEA come from the germline V gene. CDR3 in DNA: TGTGCCAGCAGCTTAGCTGGGCGAAACTCCTACGAGCAGTACTTC. It yields the protein CASSLAGRNSYEQYF.

The chain links TRBV10-3 to TRBJ2-1, with D possibly matching TRBD2 (6 bases). The germline CDR1 and CDR2 sequences are ENHRY and SYGVKD. Deletions cut 2 bases from V and 0 bases from J, with 14 bases between. CDR3 size: 17 residues. CDR3 protein: CAISEPGSGTSYNEQFF. In DNA form, the CDR3 reads TGTGCCATCAGTGAGCCCGGTAGCGGAACCTCCTACAATGAGCAGTTCTTC.

This clonotype was seen a handful of times. The chain couples TRBV5-6 to TRBJ1-4; a weak D match, TRBD1 (6 bases). Per the germline V gene, CDR1 is SGHDT and CDR2 is YYEEEE. V lost 3 bases and J 4 bases, leaving 16 bases between the germline ends. The length of the CDR3 is 16 residues. The CDR3 coding sequence is TGTGCCAGCAGCTCTGTCGCGGGGGCTGGTAATGAAAAACTGTTTTTT. Amino acid sequence: CASSSVAGAGNEKLFF.

This clonotype has a handful of counts. This chain joins TRBV12-3 or TRBV12-4 and TRBJ2-3; TRBD2 matches at 7 bases. Trimming cost V 5 bases and J 5 bases; bases outside gene matches: 13. The CDR3 contains 16 residues. In DNA, the CDR3 is TGTGCCAGCAGTCCAAATCCGACTAGCTTGGGAGATACGCAGTATTTT. This gives the protein CASSPNPTSLGDTQYF.

This clonotype has a handful of counts. The chain employs TRBV6-5 and TRBJ2-7; TRBD2 agrees at 11 bases. This CDR3 comprises 13 residues. CDR1 is MNHEY and CDR2 is SVGAGI in the germline V gene. J lost 6 bases, V lost 11 bases, and 9 bases had no gene match. DNA of the CDR3: TGTGCCGCGGGACTAGCGGTTGGGGGCGAGCAGTACTTC. It yields the protein CAAGLAVGGEQYF.

A note on this clonotype: An end of the junction differs from the germline gene, which may be a read error. V and J are TRBV6-6 and TRBJ2-7, with D perhaps TRBD1 (6 bases). Looked up from germline, CDR1 is MNHNY and CDR2 is SVGAGI (reference sequence). The CDR3 sequence is 14 residues long. The CDR3 reads CASSSRGFSYKQYF. The CDR3 DNA reads as TGTGCCAGCAGTTCAAGGGGGTTCTCCTACAAGCAGTACTTC.

The chain links TRBV5-1 to TRBJ2-5; a possible D gene is TRBD2 (5 bases). The germline V and J ends were trimmed by 4 bases and 5 bases, with 18 bases remaining between them. The length of the CDR3 is 15 residues. Germline-derived CDR1 and CDR2 are SGHRS and YFSETQ. The CDR3 protein is CASSVDSPGYETQYF. The CDR3 DNA reads as TGCGCCAGCAGCGTCGACTCCCCGGGGTACGAGACCCAGTACTTC.

The chain links TRBV5-6 to TRBJ1-1, with D unresolved. From germline, CDR1 is SGHDT and CDR2 YYEEEE. Trimming removed 6 bases from V and 0 bases from J, with 15 bases in between. CDR3 length equals 15 residues. The CDR3 DNA reads as TGTGCCAGCAAGGGTAAGGTGGCTTTGAACACTGAAGCTTTCTTT. Translating it yields CASKGKVALNTEAFF.

This clonotype was counted only a few times. The rearrangement uses TRBV19 and TRBJ1-4; 7 bases are a match to TRBD1. J gave up 4 bases and V 5 bases, and 16 bases lay outside the gene matches. Germline V gene sequence: CDR1 LNHDA, CDR2 SQIVND (reference sequence). The CDR3 runs 18 residues. CDR3 in amino acids: CASSQSEGTARLNEKLFF. In DNA form, the CDR3 reads TGTGCCAGTAGTCAGTCGGAGGGGACAGCGAGGCTTAATGAAAAACTGTTTTTT.